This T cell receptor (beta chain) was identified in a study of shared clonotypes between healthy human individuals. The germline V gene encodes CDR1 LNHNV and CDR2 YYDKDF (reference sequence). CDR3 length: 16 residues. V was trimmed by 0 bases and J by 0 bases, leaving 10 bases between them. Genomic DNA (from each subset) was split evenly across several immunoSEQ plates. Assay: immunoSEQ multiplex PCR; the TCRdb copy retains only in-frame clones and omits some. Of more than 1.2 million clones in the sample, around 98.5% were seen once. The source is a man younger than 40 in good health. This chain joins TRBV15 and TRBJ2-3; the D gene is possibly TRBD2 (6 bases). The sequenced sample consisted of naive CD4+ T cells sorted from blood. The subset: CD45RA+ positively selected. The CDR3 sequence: CATSRDPGTSTDTQYF. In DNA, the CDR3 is TGTGCCACCAGCAGAGATCCAGGGACTAGCACAGATACGCAGTATTTT.